This T cell receptor beta chain was sequenced in a study of blood T cells in healthy people across ages. Points from the study as a whole: A roughly linear fall in TCR beta diversity per million T cells was seen with increasing age.

A second roughly 6 to 12 cycle PCR used barcoded and J-beta primers. Tags on each cDNA molecule came from a template-switch adaptor with 12 random nucleotides. MiXCR, run by TCRdb on the 5' RACE reads, gives a single entry per CDR3 protein. The sample includes some 790,000 distinct CDR3 sequences, around 28% seen only once; the top ten take around 16%. On this clonotype: The antigen is undetermined.

Germline V gene data show CDR1 as SEHNR and CDR2 as FQNEAQ (reference sequence). Deletions cut 1 base from V and 4 bases from J, with 19 bases between. The CDR3 spans 17 residues. This TCR came from a woman aged 80 or over in good health. The chain combines TRBV7-9 with TRBJ2-5; D is perhaps TRBD1 (6 bases). The sequenced sample was blood. This chain's CDR3 is CASSLGTTGRSTETQYF. DNA for the CDR3: TGTGCCAGCAGCTTAGGCACCACAGGGAGATCTACAGAGACCCAGTACTTC. Full variable domain (outside the CDR3, taken from reference TRBV7-9 and TRBJ2-5): DTGVSQNPRHKITKRGQNVTFRCDPISEHNRLYWYRQTLGQGPEFLTYFQNEAQLEKSRLLSDRFSAERPKGSFSTLEIQRTEQGDSAMYLCASSLGTTGRSTETQYFGPGTRLLVL.